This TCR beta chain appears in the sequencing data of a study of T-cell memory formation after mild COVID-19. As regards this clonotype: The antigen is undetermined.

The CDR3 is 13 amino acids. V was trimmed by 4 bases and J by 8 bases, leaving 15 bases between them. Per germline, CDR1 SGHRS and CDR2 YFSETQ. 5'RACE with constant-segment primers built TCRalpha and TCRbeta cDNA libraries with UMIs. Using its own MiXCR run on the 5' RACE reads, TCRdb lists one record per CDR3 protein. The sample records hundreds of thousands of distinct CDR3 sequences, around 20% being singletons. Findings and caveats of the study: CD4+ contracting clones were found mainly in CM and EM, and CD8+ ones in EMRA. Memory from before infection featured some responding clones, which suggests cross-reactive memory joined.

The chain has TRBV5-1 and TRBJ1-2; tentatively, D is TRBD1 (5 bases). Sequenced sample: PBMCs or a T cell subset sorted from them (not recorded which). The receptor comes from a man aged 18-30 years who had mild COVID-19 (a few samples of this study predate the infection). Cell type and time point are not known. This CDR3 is CASSPGDVRGYTF. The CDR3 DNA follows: TGCGCCAGCAGCCCGGGGGACGTCAGAGGCTACACCTTC.